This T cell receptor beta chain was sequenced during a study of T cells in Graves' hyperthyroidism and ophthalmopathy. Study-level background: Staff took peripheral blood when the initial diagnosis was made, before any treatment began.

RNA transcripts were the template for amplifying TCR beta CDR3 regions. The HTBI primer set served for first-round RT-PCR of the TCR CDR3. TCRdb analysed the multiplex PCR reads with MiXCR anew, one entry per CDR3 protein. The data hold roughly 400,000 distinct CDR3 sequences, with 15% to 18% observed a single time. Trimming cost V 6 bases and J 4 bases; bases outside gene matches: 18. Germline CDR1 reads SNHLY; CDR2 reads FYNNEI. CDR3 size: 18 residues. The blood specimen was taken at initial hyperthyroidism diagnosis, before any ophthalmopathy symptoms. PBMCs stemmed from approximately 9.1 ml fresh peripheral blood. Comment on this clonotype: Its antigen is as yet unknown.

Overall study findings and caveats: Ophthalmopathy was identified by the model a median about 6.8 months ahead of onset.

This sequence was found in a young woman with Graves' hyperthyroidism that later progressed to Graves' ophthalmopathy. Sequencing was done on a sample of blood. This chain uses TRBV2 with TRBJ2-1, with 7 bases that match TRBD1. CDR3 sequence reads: CASSHRGPKNPIYNEQFF. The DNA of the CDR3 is TGTGCCAGCAGCCACAGGGGACCTAAGAACCCAATATACAATGAGCAGTTCTTC. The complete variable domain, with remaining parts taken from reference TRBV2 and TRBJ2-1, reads EPEVTQTPSHQVTQMGQEVILRCVPISNHLYFYWYRQILGQKVEFLVSFYNNEISEKSEIFDDQFSVERPDGSNFTLKIRSTKLEDSAMYFCASSHRGPKNPIYNEQFFGPGTRLTVL.